This T cell receptor (beta chain) was obtained from a study of blood T cell repertoires in COVID-19. About the research overall: Some COVID-19 samples were acute and others convalescent; all came from the United States, Italy and Spain. The analysed material was cDNA or gDNA that came from T cells, B-cell-depleted T cells, or PBMCs.

Germline values: CDR1 MDHEN, CDR2 SYDVKM. After removal of 3 bases from V and 6 bases from J, the junction contained 3 bases not matched to a gene. This CDR3 comprises 15 residues. This study enrolled people aged about 18 to 100 from about two dozen US geographic areas. As handled by the study authors: Reference gene primer amplification gave estimated nucleated cell counts. The protocol was immunoSEQ multiplex PCR, while the TCRdb copy is restricted to in-frame clones and leaves out a portion. The V and J calls and clone size come from that table; D and trimming were worked out from the DNA. The sample consists of 180,000 or so clones, roughly 87% of them appearing once.

The sequencing input was PBMCs or T cells enriched from blood (not recorded which). This clonotype was sampled from a woman in her 40s with acute COVID-19. The chain has TRBV28 and TRBJ2-2, with 11 bases that match TRBD2. The CDR3 loop reads CASSFGTSGPGELFF. CDR3 coding DNA: TGTGCCAGCAGTTTTGGGACTAGCGGCCCCGGGGAGCTGTTTTTT.